These T cell receptor beta chains were read from a single sample in a study of T-cell reconstitution after alpha-beta-depleted transplantation in children. TCRdb reprocessed the PCR reads via MiXCR and lists one record per CDR3 protein. This sample has approximately 980,000 distinct CDR3 sequences, with about 29% found just once. Sequenced here: PBMCs, mostly from graft donor cells, sampled 360 days after TCRalphabeta/CD19-depleted stem cell transplant. These receptors were obtained from a boy less than two years old who had a stem cell transplant for SCID, so the T cells may come from the graft donor. The CDR3 runs from the conserved cysteine through the conserved F or W. Fields, in order: V gene, D gene, J gene, clone size, CDR3 DNA, CDR3 protein. A D gene is named only where the DNA matches it firmly. Size values are once, few and many counts, or a class for expanded clones, and some rows have none.

V: TRBV5-1; D: TRBD1; J: TRBJ2-7; size: .; DNA: TGCGCCAGCAGCTTATGGACAGGGATTTTCTACGAGCAGTACTTC; CDR3: CASSLWTGIFYEQYF
V: TRBV7-9; D: .; J: TRBJ2-6; size: .; DNA: TGTGCCAGCAGCTTAGCGGCACAGGGGGGGGGACTCAACGTCCTGACTTTC; CDR3: CASSLAAQGGGLNVLTF
V: TRBV3-1; D: .; J: TRBJ1-5; size: .; DNA: TGTGCCAGCAGCCAAGCTGGGCAGCCCCAGCATTTT; CDR3: CASSQAGQPQHF
V: TRBV20-1; D: TRBD2; J: TRBJ2-3; size: .; DNA: TGCAGTGCTTCCCCTAGCGGGGGGACGGGCACGCAGTATTTT; CDR3: CSASPSGGTGTQYF
V: TRBV12-3/TRBV12-4; D: .; J: TRBJ2-5; size: few; DNA: TGTGCCAGCAGTTTAGGGTTCGTGGAGACCCAGTACTTC; CDR3: CASSLGFVETQYF
V: TRBV2; D: TRBD2; J: TRBJ2-2; size: .; DNA: TGTGCCAGCACAGGGACTAGCGGAAACACCGGGGAGCTGTTTTTT; CDR3: CASTGTSGNTGELFF
V: TRBV15; D: .; J: TRBJ2-7; size: .; DNA: TGTGCCACCAGCAGAGCCGGGACCGGCGGGGAGGAGCAGTACTTC; CDR3: CATSRAGTGGEEQYF
V: TRBV7-9; D: TRBD1; J: TRBJ2-2; size: .; DNA: TGTGCCAGCAGCTTAACCCTGGACAGGTTGCACACCGGGGAGCTGTTTTTT; CDR3: CASSLTLDRLHTGELFF
V: TRBV5-1; D: .; J: TRBJ1-1; size: few; DNA: TGCGCCAGCAGCTTGTTGGCGGCTATTGGGTTGAACACTGAAGCTTTCTTT; CDR3: CASSLLAAIGLNTEAFF
V: TRBV12-3/TRBV12-4; D: .; J: TRBJ2-7; size: many; DNA: TGTGCCAGCAGTTTACAGTACGAGCAGTACTTC; CDR3: CASSLQYEQYF
V: TRBV7-8; D: TRBD1; J: TRBJ2-7; size: .; DNA: TGTGCCAGCAGCCCCCGGGACAGGGTAGGTCAGCAGTCCTACGAGCAGTACTTC; CDR3: CASSPRDRVGQQSYEQYF
V: TRBV7-2; D: .; J: TRBJ2-2; size: .; DNA: TGTGCCAGCAGCCTAACCTTGACTAGTCCCGGGGAGCTGTTTTTT; CDR3: CASSLTLTSPGELFF
V: TRBV2; D: TRBD1; J: TRBJ1-4; size: .; DNA: TGTGCCAGCAGGAAACGGGACAGCTTTAATGAAAAACTGTTTTTT; CDR3: CASRKRDSFNEKLFF
V: TRBV5-1; D: TRBD2; J: TRBJ2-1; size: few; DNA: TGCGCCAGCAGCTTGGTCTACGGGGGGGCCGGCAATGAGCAGTTCTTC; CDR3: CASSLVYGGAGNEQFF
V: TRBV5-4; D: .; J: TRBJ2-2; size: .; DNA: TGTGCCAGCAGCTTTAGGCTCGCGAACACCGGGGAGCTGTTTTTT; CDR3: CASSFRLANTGELFF
V: TRBV24-1; D: TRBD1; J: TRBJ2-1; size: .; DNA: TGTGCCACCAGTGATTTTAGGAGACAGGGGAAGAATGAGCAGTTCTTC; CDR3: CATSDFRRQGKNEQFF
V: TRBV5-1; D: .; J: TRBJ1-4; size: .; DNA: TGCGCCAGCAGCAGCCGACAGGATGAAAAACTGTTTTTT; CDR3: CASSSRQDEKLFF
V: TRBV5-1; D: .; J: TRBJ1-2; size: once; DNA: TGCGCCAGCAGCCCGGGCAGGAGCGTGGTTAACTATGGCTACACCTTC; CDR3: CASSPGRSVVNYGYTF
V: TRBV18; D: .; J: TRBJ1-1; size: .; DNA: TGTGCCAGCTCACCAAGCCTTCAGGGACTTACTGAAGCTTTCTTT; CDR3: CASSPSLQGLTEAFF
V: TRBV6-2/TRBV6-3; D: TRBD1; J: TRBJ2-7; size: few; DNA: TGTGCCAGCACCCACCGGGACAGGGGGACCTACGAGCAGTACTTC; CDR3: CASTHRDRGTYEQYF
V: TRBV7-9; D: .; J: TRBJ1-1; size: few; DNA: TGTGCCAGCAGGGGATGGGAGAACACTGAAGCTTTCTTT; CDR3: CASRGWENTEAFF
V: TRBV5-5; D: TRBD2; J: TRBJ2-3; size: .; DNA: TGTGCCAGCAGCCCCGGACTAGCTCGGGATACGCAGTATTTT; CDR3: CASSPGLARDTQYF
V: TRBV15; D: .; J: TRBJ2-7; size: .; DNA: TGTGCCACCAGCAGAGGAAAGGGGGGGGCCTACGAGCAGTACTTC; CDR3: CATSRGKGGAYEQYF
V: TRBV18; D: TRBD1; J: TRBJ2-2; size: .; DNA: TGTGCCAGCTCACCACAGGGGGCCGGCGGGGAGCTGTTTTTT; CDR3: CASSPQGAGGELFF
V: TRBV18; D: .; J: TRBJ2-7; size: .; DNA: TGTGCCAGCTCACCGATGGAAGGCGAGCAGTACTTC; CDR3: CASSPMEGEQYF
V: TRBV5-6; D: TRBD2; J: TRBJ2-7; size: few; DNA: TGTGCCAGCAGCAAGGGACTAGCGGGCTACGAGCAGTACTTC; CDR3: CASSKGLAGYEQYF
V: TRBV20-1; D: TRBD1; J: TRBJ2-7; size: many; DNA: TGCAGTGCTAGGGGGACAGGGAGCTACGAGCAGTACTTC; CDR3: CSARGTGSYEQYF
V: TRBV7-8; D: .; J: TRBJ2-1; size: .; DNA: TGTGCCAGCAGCTTTACCCCGTGGGCGGGGGCCGGGAATGAGCAGTTCTTC; CDR3: CASSFTPWAGAGNEQFF
V: TRBV2; D: TRBD1; J: TRBJ2-7; size: .; DNA: TGTGCCAGCACTTATAGCCGGGACAGGGCCTACGAGCAGTACTTC; CDR3: CASTYSRDRAYEQYF
V: TRBV6-5; D: .; J: TRBJ2-7; size: few; DNA: TGTGCCAGCAGTTTATCATCCACAGGGATCCCCTACGAGCAGTACTTC; CDR3: CASSLSSTGIPYEQYF
V: TRBV10-3; D: TRBD1; J: TRBJ2-1; size: once; DNA: TGTGCCATCAGTGAGGCGACAGGGGGAAGGAATGAGCAGTTCTTC; CDR3: CAISEATGGRNEQFF
V: TRBV11-1; D: TRBD2; J: TRBJ2-7; size: .; DNA: TGTGCCAGCAGCAATAAAGAGAAACTAGCGGGGGGGCCCCACGAGCAGTACTTC; CDR3: CASSNKEKLAGGPHEQYF
V: TRBV28; D: TRBD2; J: TRBJ2-2; size: .; DNA: TGTGCCAGCAGTTTCTCTTGGCTAGCGGGGGTCCCGAACACCGGGGAGCTGTTTTTT; CDR3: CASSFSWLAGVPNTGELFF
V: TRBV7-8; D: .; J: TRBJ1-4; size: .; DNA: TGTGCCAGCTCCGATGCAGGGGCAACTAATGAAAAACTGTTTTTT; CDR3: CASSDAGATNEKLFF
V: TRBV19; D: TRBD1; J: TRBJ2-5; size: .; DNA: TGTGCCAGTACCGACAGGGGAGAGACCCAGTACTTC; CDR3: CASTDRGETQYF
V: TRBV5-1; D: .; J: TRBJ1-5; size: .; DNA: TGCGCCAGCAGGAAGTCGACAGAAACCAATCAGCCCCAGCATTTT; CDR3: CASRKSTETNQPQHF
V: TRBV6-1; D: .; J: TRBJ2-1; size: many; DNA: TGTGCCAGCAGTGAAAGCTTGGGGGCATACAATGAGCAGTTCTTC; CDR3: CASSESLGAYNEQFF